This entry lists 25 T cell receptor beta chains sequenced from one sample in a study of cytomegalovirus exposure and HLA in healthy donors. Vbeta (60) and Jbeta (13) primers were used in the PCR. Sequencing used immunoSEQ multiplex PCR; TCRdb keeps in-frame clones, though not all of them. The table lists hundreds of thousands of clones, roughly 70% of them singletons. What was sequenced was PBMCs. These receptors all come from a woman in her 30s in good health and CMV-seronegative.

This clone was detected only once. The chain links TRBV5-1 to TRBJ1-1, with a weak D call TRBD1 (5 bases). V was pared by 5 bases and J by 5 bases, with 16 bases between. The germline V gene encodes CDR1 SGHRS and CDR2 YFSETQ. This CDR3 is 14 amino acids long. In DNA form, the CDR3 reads TGCGCCAGCAGAGACGGGCAGGGAGGAACTGAAGCTTTCTTT. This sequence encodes CASRDGQGGTEAFF.

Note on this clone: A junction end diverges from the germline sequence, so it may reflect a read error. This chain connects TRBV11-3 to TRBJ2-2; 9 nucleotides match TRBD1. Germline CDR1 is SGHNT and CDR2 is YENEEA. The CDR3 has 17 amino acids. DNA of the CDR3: TGTGTCAGCAGCTTAGGGATTGGGACAGGGCCCACCGGGGAGCTGTTTTTT. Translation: CVSSLGIGTGPTGELFF.

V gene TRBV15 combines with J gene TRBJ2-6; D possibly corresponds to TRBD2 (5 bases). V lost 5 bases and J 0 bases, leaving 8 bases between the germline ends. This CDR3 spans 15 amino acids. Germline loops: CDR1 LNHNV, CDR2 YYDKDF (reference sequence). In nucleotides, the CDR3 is TGTGCCACCAGCCAAACTAGCTCTGGGGCCAACGTCCTGACTTTC. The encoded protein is CATSQTSSGANVLTF.

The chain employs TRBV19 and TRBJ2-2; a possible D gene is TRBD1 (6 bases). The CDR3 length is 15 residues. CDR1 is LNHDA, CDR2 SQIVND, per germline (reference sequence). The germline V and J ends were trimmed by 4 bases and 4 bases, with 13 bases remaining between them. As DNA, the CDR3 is TGTGCCAGTAGTAAGGGGGATAGGGGCACCGGGGAGCTGTTTTTT. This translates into CASSKGDRGTGELFF.

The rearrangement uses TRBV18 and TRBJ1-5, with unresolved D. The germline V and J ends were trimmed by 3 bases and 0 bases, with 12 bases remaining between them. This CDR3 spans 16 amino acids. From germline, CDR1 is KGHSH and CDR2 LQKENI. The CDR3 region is CASSPGEGFSNQPQHF. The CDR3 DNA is TGTGCCAGCTCACCCGGGGAGGGTTTTAGCAATCAGCCCCAGCATTTT.

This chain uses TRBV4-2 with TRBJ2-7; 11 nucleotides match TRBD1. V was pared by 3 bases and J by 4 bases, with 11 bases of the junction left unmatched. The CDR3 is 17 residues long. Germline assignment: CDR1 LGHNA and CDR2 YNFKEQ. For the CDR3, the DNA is TGTGCCAGCAGCCATGAGATTGGACAGGGGGCGCGGTACGAGCAGTACTTC. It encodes CASSHEIGQGARYEQYF.

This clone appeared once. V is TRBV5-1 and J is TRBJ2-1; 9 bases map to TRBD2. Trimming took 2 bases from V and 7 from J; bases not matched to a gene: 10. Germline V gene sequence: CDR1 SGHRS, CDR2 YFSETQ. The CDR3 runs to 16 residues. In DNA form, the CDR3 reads TGCGCCAGCAGCTTAGGACTAGCGTTGGGGGTAAATGAGCAGTTCTTC. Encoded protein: CASSLGLALGVNEQFF.

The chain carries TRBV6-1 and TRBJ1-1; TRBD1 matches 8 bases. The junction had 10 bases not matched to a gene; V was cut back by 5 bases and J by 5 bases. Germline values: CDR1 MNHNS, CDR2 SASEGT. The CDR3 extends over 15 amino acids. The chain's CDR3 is CASSPTQGVGTEAFF. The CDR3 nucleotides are TGTGCCAGCAGTCCTACACAGGGGGTGGGTACTGAAGCTTTCTTT.

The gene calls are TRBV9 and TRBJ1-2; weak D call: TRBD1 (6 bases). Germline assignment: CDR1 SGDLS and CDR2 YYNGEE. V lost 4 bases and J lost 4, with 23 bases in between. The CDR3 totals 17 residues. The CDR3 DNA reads TGTGCCAGCAGCTCCCGACTATCCGGGGGGCTTATCTATGGCTACACCTTC. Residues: CASSSRLSGGLIYGYTF.

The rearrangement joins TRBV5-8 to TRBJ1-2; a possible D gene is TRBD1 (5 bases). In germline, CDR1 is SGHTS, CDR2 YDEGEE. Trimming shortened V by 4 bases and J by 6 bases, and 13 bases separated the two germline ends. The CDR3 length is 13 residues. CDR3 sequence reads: CASSARDYHGYTF. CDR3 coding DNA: TGTGCCAGCAGCGCCCGGGACTATCATGGCTACACCTTC.

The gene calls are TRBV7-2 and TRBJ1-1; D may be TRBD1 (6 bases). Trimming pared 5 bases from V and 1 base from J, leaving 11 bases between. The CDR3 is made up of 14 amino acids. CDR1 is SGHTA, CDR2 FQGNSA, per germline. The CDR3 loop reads CASSSRQENTEAFF. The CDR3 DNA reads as TGTGCCAGCAGCAGCAGACAGGAGAACACTGAAGCTTTCTTT.

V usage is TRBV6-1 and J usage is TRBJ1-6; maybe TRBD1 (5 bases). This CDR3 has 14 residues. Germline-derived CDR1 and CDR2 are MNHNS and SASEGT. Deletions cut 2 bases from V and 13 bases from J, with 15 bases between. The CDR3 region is CASSESGGLAPLHF. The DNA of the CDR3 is TGTGCCAGCAGTGAATCCGGGGGTCTTGCCCCCCTCCACTTT.

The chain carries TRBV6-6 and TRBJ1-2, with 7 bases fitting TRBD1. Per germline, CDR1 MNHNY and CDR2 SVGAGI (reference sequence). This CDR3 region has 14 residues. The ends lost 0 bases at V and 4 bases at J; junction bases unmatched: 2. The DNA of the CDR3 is TGTGCCAGCAGTTACTCGACAGGGACCTATGGCTACACCTTC. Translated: CASSYSTGTYGYTF.

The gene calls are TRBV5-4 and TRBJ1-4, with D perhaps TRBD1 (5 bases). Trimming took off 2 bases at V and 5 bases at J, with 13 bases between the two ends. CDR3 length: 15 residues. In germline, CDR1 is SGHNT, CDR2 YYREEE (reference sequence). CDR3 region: CASSFGRGENEKLFF. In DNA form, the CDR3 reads TGTGCCAGCAGCTTCGGCCGGGGGGAAAATGAAAAACTGTTTTTT.

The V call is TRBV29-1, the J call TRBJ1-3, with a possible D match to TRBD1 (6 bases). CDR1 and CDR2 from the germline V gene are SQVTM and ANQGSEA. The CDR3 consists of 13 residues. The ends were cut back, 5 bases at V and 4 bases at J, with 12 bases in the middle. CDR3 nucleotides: TGCAGCGTTTCAACAGGGTCAGGAAACACCATATATTTT. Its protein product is CSVSTGSGNTIYF.

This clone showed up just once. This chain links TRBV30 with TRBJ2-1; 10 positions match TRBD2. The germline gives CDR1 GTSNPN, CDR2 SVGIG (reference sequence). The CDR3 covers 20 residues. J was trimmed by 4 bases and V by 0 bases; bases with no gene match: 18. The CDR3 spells CAWSVLVQGGLAGDYNEQFF. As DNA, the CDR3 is TGTGCCTGGAGTGTACTCGTTCAGGGTGGGCTAGCGGGAGATTACAATGAGCAGTTCTTC.

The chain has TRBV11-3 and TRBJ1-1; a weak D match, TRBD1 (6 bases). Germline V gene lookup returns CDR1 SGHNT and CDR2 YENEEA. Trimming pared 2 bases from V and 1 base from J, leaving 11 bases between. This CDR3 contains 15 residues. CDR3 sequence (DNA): TGTGCCAGCAGCTTAATGGGGGCCACGAACACTGAAGCTTTCTTT. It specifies CASSLMGATNTEAFF.

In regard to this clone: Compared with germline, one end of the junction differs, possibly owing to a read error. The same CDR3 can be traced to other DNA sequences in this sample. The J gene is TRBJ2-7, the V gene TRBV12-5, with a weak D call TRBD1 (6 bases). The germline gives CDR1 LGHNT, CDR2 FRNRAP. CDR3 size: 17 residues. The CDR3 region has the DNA TGTGCCAGTGGTTTGGGTCGGGGCGGGCCCAAGGGGGACGAGCAGTACTTC. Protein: CASGLGRGGPKGDEQYF.

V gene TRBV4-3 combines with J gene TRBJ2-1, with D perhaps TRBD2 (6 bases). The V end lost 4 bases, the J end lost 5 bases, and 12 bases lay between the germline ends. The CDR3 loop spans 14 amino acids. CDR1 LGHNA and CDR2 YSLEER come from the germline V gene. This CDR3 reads CASSLEGGHNEQFF. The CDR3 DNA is TGCGCCAGCAGCCTGGAGGGTGGACACAATGAGCAGTTCTTC.

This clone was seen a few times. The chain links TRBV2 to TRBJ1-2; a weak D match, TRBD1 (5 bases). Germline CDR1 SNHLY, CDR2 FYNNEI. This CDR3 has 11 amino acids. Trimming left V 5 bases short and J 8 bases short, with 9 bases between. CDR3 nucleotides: TGTGCCAGCAGTCGGGGGGGAGGCTACACCTTC. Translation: CASSRGGGYTF.

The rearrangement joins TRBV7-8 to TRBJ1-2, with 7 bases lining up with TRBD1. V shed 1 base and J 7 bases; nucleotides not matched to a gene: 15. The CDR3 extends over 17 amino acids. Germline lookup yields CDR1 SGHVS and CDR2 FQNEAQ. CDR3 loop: CASSLDADRTTLAGYTF. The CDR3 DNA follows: TGTGCCAGCAGCTTAGATGCGGACAGGACTACCCTTGCTGGCTACACCTTC. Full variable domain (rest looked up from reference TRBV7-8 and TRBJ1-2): GAGVSQSPRYKVAKRGQDVALRCDPISGHVSLFWYQQALGQGPEFLTYFQNEAQLDKSGLPSDRFFAERPEGSVSTLKIQRTQQEDSAVYLCASSLDADRTTLAGYTFGSGTRLTVV.

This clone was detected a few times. The CDR3 DNA reads as TGTGCCAGCAGCTGGATCCAGGGGGCGGGGGCCAACGTCCTGACTTTC. It yields the protein CASSWIQGAGANVLTF. The chain links TRBV7-9 to TRBJ2-6; 8 positions match TRBD1. Germline V gives CDR1 SEHNR, CDR2 FQNEAQ (reference sequence). This CDR3 is built from 16 residues. V gave up 4 bases and J gave up 4 bases; unmatched junction bases: 6.

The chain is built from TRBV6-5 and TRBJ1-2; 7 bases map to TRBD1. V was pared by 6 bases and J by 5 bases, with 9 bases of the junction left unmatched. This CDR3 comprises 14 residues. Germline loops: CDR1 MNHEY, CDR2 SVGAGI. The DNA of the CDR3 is TGTGCCAGCAGCCTTACGGGACAGCTTTATGGCTACACCTTC. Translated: CASSLTGQLYGYTF.

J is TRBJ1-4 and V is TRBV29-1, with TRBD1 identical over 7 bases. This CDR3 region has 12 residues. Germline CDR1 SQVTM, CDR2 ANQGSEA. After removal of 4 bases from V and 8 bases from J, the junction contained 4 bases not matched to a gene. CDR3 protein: CSVVTGEEKLFF. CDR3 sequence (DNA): TGCAGCGTTGTAACAGGGGAAGAAAAACTGTTTTTT.

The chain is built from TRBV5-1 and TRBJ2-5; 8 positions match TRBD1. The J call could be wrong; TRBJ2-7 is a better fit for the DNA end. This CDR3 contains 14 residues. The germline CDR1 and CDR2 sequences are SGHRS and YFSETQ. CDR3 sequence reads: CASSRGQGAYEQYF. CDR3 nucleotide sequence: TGCGCCAGCAGCCGGGGGCAGGGGGCTTACGAGCAGTACTTC.